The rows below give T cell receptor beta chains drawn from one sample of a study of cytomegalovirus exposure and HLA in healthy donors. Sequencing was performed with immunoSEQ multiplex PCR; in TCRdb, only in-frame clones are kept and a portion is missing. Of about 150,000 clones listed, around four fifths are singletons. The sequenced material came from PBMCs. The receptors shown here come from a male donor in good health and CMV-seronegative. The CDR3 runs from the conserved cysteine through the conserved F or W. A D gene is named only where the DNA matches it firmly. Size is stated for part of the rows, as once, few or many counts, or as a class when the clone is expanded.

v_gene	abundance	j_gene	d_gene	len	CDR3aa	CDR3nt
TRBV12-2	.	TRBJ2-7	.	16	CASRLDRVEVGYEQYF	TGTGCAAGTCGCTTAGATCGGGTCGAGGTTGGATACGAGCAGTACTTC
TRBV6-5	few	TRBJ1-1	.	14	CASSYYILNTEAFF	TGTGCCAGCAGTTACTATATTCTGAACACTGAAGCTTTCTTT
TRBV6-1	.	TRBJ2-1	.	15	CASNTIYGEYNEQFF	TGTGCCAGCAATACTATATACGGGGAGTACAATGAGCAGTTCTTC
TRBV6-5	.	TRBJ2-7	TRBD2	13	CASSLPGGYEQYF	TGTGCCAGCAGCCTACCGGGGGGCTACGAGCAGTACTTC
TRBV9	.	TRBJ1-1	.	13	CASSWDTYTEAFF	TGTGCCAGCAGCTGGGACACCTACACTGAAGCTTTCTTT
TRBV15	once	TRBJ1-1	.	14	CATSRDFVRTEAFF	TGTGCCACCAGCAGAGATTTTGTGCGCACTGAAGCTTTCTTT
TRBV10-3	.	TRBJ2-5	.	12	CAISVGGETQYF	TGTGCCATCAGTGTAGGGGGAGAGACCCAGTACTTC
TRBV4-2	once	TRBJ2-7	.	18	CASSHRPSSGQGTYEQYF	TGTGCCAGCAGCCATCGGCCCTCCAGCGGGCAGGGAACCTACGAGCAGTACTTC
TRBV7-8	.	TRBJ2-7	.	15	CASSLGGGPWNEQYF	TGTGCCAGCAGCTTAGGGGGGGGGCCTTGGAACGAGCAGTACTTC
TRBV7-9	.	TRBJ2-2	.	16	CSSSLVDTIDTGELFF	TGTTCCAGCAGCTTAGTGGACACTATCGACACCGGGGAGCTGTTTTTT
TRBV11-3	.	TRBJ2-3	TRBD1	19	CASSPGAGTGGSKTDTQYF	TGTGCCAGCAGCCCCGGGGCTGGGACAGGGGGCAGTAAAACCGATACGCAGTATTTT
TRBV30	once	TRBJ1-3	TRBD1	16	CAWIRDRVERGNTIYF	TGTGCCTGGATAAGGGACAGGGTTGAAAGAGGAAACACCATATATTTT
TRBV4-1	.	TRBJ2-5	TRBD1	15	CASSQETGGRETQYF	TGCGCCAGCAGCCAAGAGACAGGGGGCAGGGAGACCCAGTACTTC
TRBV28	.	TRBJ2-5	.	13	CASRILDVETQYF	TGTGCCAGCAGAATCCTAGACGTCGAGACCCAGTACTTC
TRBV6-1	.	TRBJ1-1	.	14	CASSEAPGNTEAFF	TGTGCCAGCAGTGAAGCCCCGGGTAACACTGAAGCTTTCTTT
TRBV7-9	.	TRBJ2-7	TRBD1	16	CASSLEVTGSSYEQYF	TGTGCCAGCAGCTTAGAAGTGACAGGGAGCTCCTACGAGCAGTACTTC
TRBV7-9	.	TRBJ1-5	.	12	CASSFGGRPQHF	TGTGCCAGCAGCTTTGGAGGGCGACCCCAGCATTTT
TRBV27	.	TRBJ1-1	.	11	CASSRGSEAFF	TGTGCCAGCAGTCGGGGTTCTGAAGCTTTCTTT
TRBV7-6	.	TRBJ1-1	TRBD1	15	CASSLTGQGDTEAFF	TGTGCCAGCAGCTTAACGGGACAGGGTGATACTGAAGCTTTCTTT
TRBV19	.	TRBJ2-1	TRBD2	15	CASSYVREANNEQFF	TGTGCCAGTAGTTACGTCCGGGAGGCGAACAATGAGCAGTTCTTC
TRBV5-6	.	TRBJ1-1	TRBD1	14	CASSLRRGSTEAFF	TGTGCCAGCAGCTTGCGCAGGGGGAGCACTGAAGCTTTCTTT
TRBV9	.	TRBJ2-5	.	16	CASSVGQAAVMGTQYF	TGTGCCAGCAGCGTAGGACAGGCGGCCGTTATGGGGACCCAGTACTTC
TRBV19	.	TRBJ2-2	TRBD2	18	CASSTIAKTSGNTGELFF	TGTGCCAGTAGTACCATCGCTAAGACTAGCGGAAACACCGGGGAGCTGTTTTTT
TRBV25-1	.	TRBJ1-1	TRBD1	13	CASNPTGETEAFF	TGTGCCAGCAATCCGACAGGGGAAACTGAAGCTTTCTTT
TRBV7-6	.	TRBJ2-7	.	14	CASSSAGPTYEQYF	TGTGCCAGCAGCTCCGCAGGTCCTACCTACGAGCAGTACTTC
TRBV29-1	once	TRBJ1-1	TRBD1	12	CSGETGDTEAFF	TGCAGCGGTGAAACAGGGGACACTGAAGCTTTCTTT
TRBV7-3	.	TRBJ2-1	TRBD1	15	CASSFGQGLNNEQFF	TGTGCCAGCAGCTTTGGACAGGGGTTGAATAATGAGCAGTTCTTC
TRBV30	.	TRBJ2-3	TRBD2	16	CAWSVWASGRGGTQYF	TGTGCCTGGAGTGTATGGGCTAGCGGGAGAGGGGGTACGCAGTATTTT
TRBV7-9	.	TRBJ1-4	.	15	CASSGAGARGGKLFF	TGTGCCAGCAGCGGCGCCGGTGCCCGGGGAGGAAAACTGTTTTTT
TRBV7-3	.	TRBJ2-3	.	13	CASSPYTTDTQYF	TGTGCCAGCAGCCCCTATACCACAGATACGCAGTATTTT
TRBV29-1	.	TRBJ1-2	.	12	CSVAGEGYGYTF	TGCAGCGTTGCCGGGGAGGGCTATGGCTACACCTTC
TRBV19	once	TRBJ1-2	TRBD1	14	CASSAGTGSYGYTF	TGTGCCAGTAGTGCCGGGACAGGGAGCTATGGCTACACCTTC
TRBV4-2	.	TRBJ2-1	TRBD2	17	CASSQVHGLAAYNEQFF	TGTGCCAGCAGCCAAGTGCATGGACTAGCTGCATACAATGAGCAGTTCTTC
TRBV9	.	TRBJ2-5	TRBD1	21	CASKRLPPQARTGPRQETQYF	TGTGCCAGCAAGCGTTTACCCCCCCAAGCCAGGACAGGTCCAAGACAAGAGACCCAGTACTTC
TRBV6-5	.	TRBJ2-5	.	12	CASSNQGETQYF	TGTGCCAGCAGTAACCAGGGAGAGACCCAGTACTTC
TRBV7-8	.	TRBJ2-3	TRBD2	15	CASSLPAGGTDTQYF	TGTGCCAGCAGCCTACCAGCGGGGGGCACAGATACGCAGTATTTT
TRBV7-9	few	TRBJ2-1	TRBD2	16	CASSFPGLARTNEQFF	TGTGCCAGCAGCTTTCCCGGACTAGCGAGGACCAATGAGCAGTTCTTC
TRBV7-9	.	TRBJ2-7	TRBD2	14	CSSSLGLAGDEQYF	TGTTCCAGCAGCTTAGGACTAGCGGGAGATGAGCAGTACTTC
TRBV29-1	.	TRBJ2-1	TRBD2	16	CSVEDEASGFYNEQFF	TGCAGCGTTGAAGATGAGGCTAGCGGGTTCTACAATGAGCAGTTCTTC